One and the same sample provided the 27 T cell receptor beta chains below, sequenced in a study of T cell responses to AZD1222 COVID-19 vaccine. Assay: immunoSEQ multiplex PCR; the TCRdb copy retains only in-frame clones and omits some. Among 180,000 or so clones listed, approximately 91% were seen once. The specimen was peripheral blood, collected 28 days after the second AZD1222 dose. These receptors came from an adult who received the AZD1222 COVID-19 vaccine.

This clone was detected once. The chain couples TRBV10-3 to TRBJ2-7, with D unresolved. CDR3 length: 12 amino acids. Trimming took off 8 bases at V and 7 bases at J, with 15 bases between the two ends. Germline V CDR1 and CDR2: ENHRY, SYGVKD. The CDR3 DNA follows: TGTGCCATCGGAGACCCCCAGTGGGAGCAGTACTTC. This translates into CAIGDPQWEQYF.

This chain links TRBV5-1 with TRBJ2-7, with 9 bases fitting TRBD1. The CDR3 has 16 amino acids. V lost 4 bases to trimming and J lost 4 bases; unmatched junction nucleotides: 12. Germline V gives CDR1 SGHRS, CDR2 YFSETQ. CDR3 sequence: CASSHDPGTGSYEQYF. The DNA of the CDR3 is TGCGCCAGCAGCCACGATCCCGGGACAGGGAGTTACGAGCAGTACTTC.

The rearrangement joins TRBV6-5 to TRBJ1-1; maybe TRBD1 (5 bases). The CDR3 totals 14 residues. Trimming removed 7 bases at V and 0 bases at J, with 12 bases between. Germline CDR1 MNHEY, CDR2 SVGAGI. DNA for the CDR3: TGTGCCAGCACCTCTGGGGGGTTGAACACTGAAGCTTTCTTT. Translated: CASTSGGLNTEAFF.

The V gene is TRBV18, the J gene TRBJ1-1; D possibly corresponds to TRBD1 (6 bases). The CDR3 covers 13 residues. The germline V and J ends were trimmed by 6 bases and 1 base, with 9 bases remaining between them. Germline CDR1 and CDR2: KGHSH and LQKENI. As DNA, the CDR3 is TGTGCCAGCTCTGGGGGACAGAACACTGAAGCTTTCTTT. Amino acids: CASSGGQNTEAFF.

The V gene is TRBV6-5, the J gene TRBJ1-1; D is possibly TRBD1 (6 bases). The CDR3 has 12 residues. Germline V gene sequence: CDR1 MNHEY, CDR2 SVGAGI. Trimming cost V 8 bases and J 1 base, with 8 bases left between them. CDR3 sequence: CASQQGNTEAFF. In nucleotides, the CDR3 is TGTGCCAGCCAACAGGGGAACACTGAAGCTTTCTTT.

V usage is TRBV2 and J usage is TRBJ2-7; D possibly corresponds to TRBD1 (7 bases). In germline, CDR1 is SNHLY, CDR2 FYNNEI. The CDR3 consists of 16 residues. Trimming pared 0 bases from V and 0 bases from J, leaving 12 bases between. CDR3 sequence: CASSEARQGLSYEQYF. The DNA of the CDR3 is TGTGCCAGCAGTGAAGCGCGACAGGGACTCTCCTACGAGCAGTACTTC.

The chain couples TRBV19 to TRBJ2-1; tentatively, D is TRBD2 (5 bases). The CDR3 loop spans 16 amino acids. Looked up from germline, CDR1 is LNHDA and CDR2 is SQIVND (reference sequence). Between the trimmed V and J ends, which lost 3 bases and 0 bases, there was a span of 12 bases. CDR3 region: CASSITGYSSYNEQFF. DNA of the CDR3: TGTGCCAGTAGTATCACGGGGTATAGCTCCTACAATGAGCAGTTCTTC. Together with reference TRBV19 and TRBJ2-1, the CDR3 gives the full variable domain: DGGITQSPKYLFRKEGQNVTLSCEQNLNHDAMYWYRQDPGQGLRLIYYSQIVNDFQKGDIAEGYSVSREKKESFPLTVTSAQKNPTAFYLCASSITGYSSYNEQFFGPGTRLTVL.

Concerning this clone itself: Other DNA sequences in the same sample also yield this CDR3. The genes are TRBV5-1 and TRBJ2-1; 9 bases match TRBD2. This CDR3 is built from 16 residues. Losses at the gene ends were 2 bases for V and 4 bases for J; bases not matched to a gene: 7. CDR1 and CDR2 from the germline V gene are SGHRS and YFSETQ. The CDR3 is CASSLGLAPSYNEQFF. The CDR3 nucleotides are TGCGCCAGCAGCTTAGGACTAGCGCCTTCATACAATGAGCAGTTCTTC.

The chain employs TRBV6-5 and TRBJ1-2; D perhaps matches TRBD1 (5 bases). The CDR3 spans 13 residues. Germline V gene data show CDR1 as MNHEY and CDR2 as SVGAGI. Trimming stripped 6 bases from V and 6 bases from J, with 14 bases between. CDR3 amino acids: CASSRDSLDGYTF. The CDR3 DNA is TGTGCCAGCAGCCGAGACAGCCTTGATGGCTACACCTTC.

This clone has a single count. V usage is TRBV6-1 and J usage is TRBJ1-2; no firm D call. The CDR3 is 12 amino acids. CDR1 is MNHNS, CDR2 SASEGT, per germline. V shed 2 bases and J shed 5 bases, with 6 bases lying between them. DNA of the CDR3: TGTGCCAGCAGTGAAAGGCTGTATGGCTACACCTTC. This encodes CASSERLYGYTF.

J is TRBJ2-7 and V is TRBV9, with 11 bases lining up with TRBD2. The germline gives CDR1 SGDLS, CDR2 YYNGEE. This CDR3 spans 13 amino acids. With V trimmed by 3 bases and J by 6 bases, 2 bases remained unmatched. This CDR3 is CASSGTSGSEQYF. The CDR3 nucleotides are TGTGCCAGCAGCGGGACTAGCGGGTCCGAGCAGTACTTC.

V usage is TRBV5-4 and J usage is TRBJ2-2; the D gene is possibly TRBD1 (6 bases). With 6 bases removed from V and 3 bases from J, the gap between germline ends came to 18 bases. The CDR3 runs 16 residues. Looked up from germline, CDR1 is SGHNT and CDR2 is YYREEE (reference sequence). The CDR3, as DNA: TGTGCCAGCACCCCAAGGGCAGGGGAATACACCGGGGAGCTGTTTTTT. Translated: CASTPRAGEYTGELFF.

V and J are TRBV5-4 and TRBJ2-5, with 8 bases fitting TRBD2. Looked up from germline, CDR1 is SGHNT and CDR2 is YYREEE (reference sequence). The CDR3 loop spans 13 amino acids. V gave up 10 bases and J gave up 1 base; unmatched junction bases: 6. CDR3 region: CAAGGDLQETQYF. CDR3 DNA sequence: TGTGCCGCCGGGGGGGACCTCCAAGAGACCCAGTACTTC.

This chain links TRBV11-2 with TRBJ2-7; unclear D gene. The CDR3 sequence is 14 residues long. Germline loops: CDR1 SGHAT, CDR2 FQNNGV. V was clipped by 0 bases and J by 2 bases, with 8 bases between them. DNA of the CDR3: TGTGCCAGCAGCTTAGAGTGGAGTCCCTACGAGCAGTACTTC. Translating it yields CASSLEWSPYEQYF.

The rearrangement uses TRBV6-5 and TRBJ1-1, with D perhaps TRBD1 (5 bases). Germline lookup yields CDR1 MNHEY and CDR2 SVGAGI. The CDR3 is 13 residues long. The V end was cut by 0 bases, the J end by 6 bases, with 8 bases between. The CDR3 loop reads CASSYSGGPEAFF. The DNA for the CDR3 is TGTGCCAGCAGTTACTCTGGGGGACCTGAAGCTTTCTTT.

The CDR3: CASSQDLPDTQYF. Here the CDR3 DNA reads TGCGCCAGCAGCCAAGATCTCCCGGATACGCAGTATTTT. The chain recombines TRBV4-3 with TRBJ2-3; no definite D call. Germline V gene data show CDR1 as LGHNA and CDR2 as YSLEER. The CDR3 is 13 amino acids. The germline V and J ends were trimmed by 0 bases and 6 bases, with 7 bases remaining between them.

V and J are TRBV12-5 and TRBJ2-4; TRBD1 or TRBD2 may be the D gene (5 bases each). Between the trimmed V and J ends, which lost 7 bases and 14 bases, there was a span of 24 bases. CDR1 LGHNT and CDR2 FRNRAP come from the germline V gene. CDR3 length: 14 amino acids. For the CDR3, the DNA is TGTGCTAGTGTCCCCGTGAGGACTCCCAGGGATGAGTACTTC. Protein: CASVPVRTPRDEYF. Complete variable domain (other parts from reference TRBV12-5 and TRBJ2-4): DARVTQTPRHKVTEMGQEVTMRCQPILGHNTVFWYRQTMMQGLELLAYFRNRAPLDDSGMPKDRFSAEMPDATLATLKIQPSEPRDSAVYFCASVPVRTPRDEYFGAGTRLSVL.

For the CDR3, the DNA is TGTGCCACTGCAAGTCAGGGGGTTCGGGCTAATGAAAAACTGTTTTTT. Its protein product is CATASQGVRANEKLFF. V gene TRBV19 combines with J gene TRBJ1-4; TRBD1 agrees at 7 bases. This CDR3 has 16 residues. Germline V gives CDR1 LNHDA, CDR2 SQIVND (reference sequence). The trim removed 10 bases at V and 3 bases at J, leaving 14 bases unmatched.

This clone was seen a few times. This CDR3 is also generated by other DNA sequences in the sample. This chain links TRBV5-1 with TRBJ2-7; tentatively, D is TRBD1 (7 bases). Germline lookup yields CDR1 SGHRS and CDR2 YFSETQ. CDR3 size: 14 residues. Deletions cut 0 bases from V and 1 base from J, with 8 bases between. The CDR3 coding sequence is TGCGCCAGCAGCTTGGCAGGGGGGTCCTACGAGCAGTACTTC. Its translation is CASSLAGGSYEQYF.

The chain couples TRBV6-2 or TRBV6-3 to TRBJ2-4; 8 bases are shared with TRBD2. J lost 3 bases, V lost 6 bases, and 10 bases had no gene match. This CDR3 contains 16 residues. Germline CDR1 reads MNHEY; CDR2 reads SVGEGT. CDR3 nucleotide sequence: TGTGCCAGCAGCCCTGGGGAGCGGGGGTACAAAAACATTCAGTACTTC. Amino acid sequence: CASSPGERGYKNIQYF.

V is TRBV19 and J is TRBJ1-1, with TRBD1 as a possible D gene (5 bases). The CDR3 extends over 13 amino acids. Trimming left V 4 bases short and J 5 bases short, with 11 bases between. Per germline, CDR1 LNHDA and CDR2 SQIVND (reference sequence). CDR3 region: CASSTIAGTEAFF. As DNA, the CDR3 is TGTGCCAGTAGTACGATCGCAGGGACTGAAGCTTTCTTT.

The rearrangement joins TRBV2 to TRBJ2-3; D is undetermined. This CDR3 has 11 residues. Between the trimmed V and J ends, which lost 2 bases and 6 bases, there was a span of 3 bases. The germline V gene encodes CDR1 SNHLY and CDR2 FYNNEI. This CDR3 is CASSESDTQYF. In DNA, the CDR3 is TGTGCCAGCAGTGAATCGGATACGCAGTATTTT.

The chain has TRBV12-5 and TRBJ2-5, with D possibly being TRBD1 (6 bases). Germline V gene sequence: CDR1 LGHNT, CDR2 FRNRAP. The CDR3 is made up of 14 amino acids. Trimming left V 2 bases short and J 5 bases short, with 12 bases between. CDR3 coding DNA: TGTGCTAGTGGTTTGACACAGGGTCCCGAGACCCAGTACTTC. Protein product: CASGLTQGPETQYF. Full variable domain (missing parts from reference TRBV12-5 and TRBJ2-5): DARVTQTPRHKVTEMGQEVTMRCQPILGHNTVFWYRQTMMQGLELLAYFRNRAPLDDSGMPKDRFSAEMPDATLATLKIQPSEPRDSAVYFCASGLTQGPETQYFGPGTRLLVL.

The rearrangement links TRBV6-1 to TRBJ2-5; tentatively, D is TRBD2 (6 bases). Trimming cost V 3 bases and J 7 bases, with 21 bases left between them. Germline lookup yields CDR1 MNHNS and CDR2 SASEGT. The CDR3 covers 16 residues. The CDR3 sequence is CASSESPGVSLSTQYF. The CDR3 coding sequence is TGTGCCAGCAGTGAGTCGCCGGGAGTGTCTCTGTCGACCCAGTACTTC.

The rearrangement links TRBV27 to TRBJ2-7; the D gene is possibly TRBD1 (7 bases). The CDR3 contains 20 residues. Germline values: CDR1 MNHEY, CDR2 SMNVEV (reference sequence). Trimming took off 5 bases at V and 0 bases at J, with 29 bases between the two ends. The CDR3, as DNA: TGTGCCAGCAGTATTTCCGGGACAGTTTATAGAGGGGGGAGCTCCTACGAGCAGTACTTC. Translated, it gives CASSISGTVYRGGSSYEQYF.

The J gene is TRBJ2-7, the V gene TRBV9; D remains ambiguous. Per the germline V gene, CDR1 is SGDLS and CDR2 is YYNGEE. V lost 0 bases to trimming and J lost 1 base, with 11 bases between them. This CDR3 has 15 amino acids. CDR3 DNA: TGTGCCAGCAGCGTAGGTGGCAGCATATCCTACGAGCAGTACTTC. It translates to CASSVGGSISYEQYF.

The chain links TRBV6-1 to TRBJ2-7; weak D call: TRBD2 (6 bases). Germline V CDR1 and CDR2: MNHNS, SASEGT. Trimming removed 4 bases at V and 2 bases at J, with 18 bases between. This CDR3 comprises 16 residues. The CDR3 is CASSVAWDSGTYEQYF. CDR3 nucleotides: TGTGCCAGCAGTGTAGCCTGGGATAGCGGCACCTACGAGCAGTACTTC.